These T cell receptor beta chains were read from a single sample in a study. TCRdb re-called the RT-PCR reads through MiXCR, storing one row per CDR3 protein. The sample lists 550,000 to 750,000 distinct CDR3 sequences; 13% to 15% were seen once. The sample comprised memory CD4+ T cells from blood. All receptors come from a female donor in good health, serving as a healthy control. The CDR3 runs from the conserved cysteine through the conserved F or W. Fields, in order: CDR3 DNA, CDR3 protein, CDR3 length, clone size, J gene, D gene, V gene. A D gene is named only where the DNA matches it firmly. Clone size is shown for a subset of rows, as once, few, many or a class of expanded clone.

TGTGCCAGCAGCCTAACGGGACCTGGAAACACCATATATTTT,CASSLTGPGNTIYF,14,NA,TRBJ1-3,NA,TRBV13
TGTGCCAGCGGGACAGGGTTCTCCTATAATTCACCCCTCCACTTT,CASGTGFSYNSPLHF,15,few,TRBJ1-6,TRBD1,TRBV6-5
TGCGCCAGCAGCTTGTTTGCGGCAGGGGTCTACAATGAGCAGTTCTTC,CASSLFAAGVYNEQFF,16,few,TRBJ2-1,NA,TRBV5-1
TGTGCCAGCAGCCCCAGGGGTAGCGGGGATACCGGGGAGCTGTTTTTT,CASSPRGSGDTGELFF,16,NA,TRBJ2-2,TRBD2,TRBV7-9
TGTGCCAGCAGCCCCCAAGGGGGTAAGAGCAATGAGCAGTTCTTC,CASSPQGGKSNEQFF,15,NA,TRBJ2-1,NA,TRBV4-2
TGTGCCAGCAGCAGGAACAGGGCTGGTTACGAGCAGTACTTC,CASSRNRAGYEQYF,14,NA,TRBJ2-7,NA,TRBV7-6
TGTGCCATCAGTGATTTTAGGGGGGTTTTGGCCTACGAGCAGTACTTC,CAISDFRGVLAYEQYF,16,NA,TRBJ2-7,NA,TRBV10-3
TGTGCCAGCAGTTGGGGTCGACAGTTCAAAAACATTCAGTACTTC,CASSWGRQFKNIQYF,15,many,TRBJ2-4,NA,TRBV28
TGTGCCAGCAGCCCAGGCTCGGGACAGGGTGTCTATGGCTACACCTTC,CASSPGSGQGVYGYTF,16,NA,TRBJ1-2,TRBD1,TRBV7-8
TGCGCCAGCAGCTTGGGGCCGTTCGGGGAGACCCAGTACTTC,CASSLGPFGETQYF,14,few,TRBJ2-5,NA,TRBV5-1
TGTGCCACCAGCAGAGGCGAGACAGCGAACCAGCCCCAGCATTTT,CATSRGETANQPQHF,15,few,TRBJ1-5,NA,TRBV15
TGCGCCAGCAGCCCCTCAGGCGCGGGAGTAGCAGATACGCAGTATTTT,CASSPSGAGVADTQYF,16,many,TRBJ2-3,TRBD2,TRBV4-1